The T cell receptor (beta chain) described here comes from a study of T cell responses to AZD1222 COVID-19 vaccine. Across the study: Second-dose timings of about 4 or about 12 weeks were pooled.

The CDR3 has 15 residues. Germline CDR1 and CDR2: SGHTA and FQGTGA. V gave up 5 bases and J gave up 8 bases, with 21 bases separating them. Study conclusions and caveats: It should be noted that donors were predominantly white British and more often female, and clonal diversity was possibly underestimated. Baseline testing showed seropositivity in only 6 or 7 AZD1222 recipients.

This clone was detected a few times. Antigen specificity is unknown. The table came from immunoSEQ multiplex PCR; TCRdb's copy has only in-frame clones and leaves some out. The table shows about 120,000 clones, with 85% to 95% occurring only once. This sequence was found in an adult in good health. The sequences come from peripheral blood, collected on day 0 of AZD1222 vaccination. This chain connects TRBV7-3 to TRBJ1-2, with D perhaps TRBD1 (6 bases). The CDR3 region is CASSLQGPLEGGYTF. CDR3 DNA: TGTGCCAGCAGCCTACAGGGACCCCTCGAGGGCGGCTACACCTTC.